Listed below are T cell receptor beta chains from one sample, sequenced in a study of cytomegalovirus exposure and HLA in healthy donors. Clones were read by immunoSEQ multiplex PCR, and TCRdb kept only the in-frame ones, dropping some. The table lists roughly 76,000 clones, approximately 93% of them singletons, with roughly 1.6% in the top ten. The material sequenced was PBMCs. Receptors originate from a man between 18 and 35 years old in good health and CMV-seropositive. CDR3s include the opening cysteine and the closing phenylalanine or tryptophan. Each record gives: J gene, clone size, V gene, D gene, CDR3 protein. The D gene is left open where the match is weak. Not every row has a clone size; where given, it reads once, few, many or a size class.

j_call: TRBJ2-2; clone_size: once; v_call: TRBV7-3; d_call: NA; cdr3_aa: CASSLNREELFF
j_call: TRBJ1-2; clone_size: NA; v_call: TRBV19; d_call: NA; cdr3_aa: CASSMGVGENYGYTF
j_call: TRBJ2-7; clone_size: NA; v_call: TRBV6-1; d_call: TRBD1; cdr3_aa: CASSDGTGGSEQYF
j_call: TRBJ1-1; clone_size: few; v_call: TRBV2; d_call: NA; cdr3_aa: CASSDGMNTEAFF
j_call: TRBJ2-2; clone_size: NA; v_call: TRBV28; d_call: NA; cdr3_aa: CASSLAGTGELFF
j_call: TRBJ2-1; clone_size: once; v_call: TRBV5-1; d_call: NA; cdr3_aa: CASRTLPNNEQFF
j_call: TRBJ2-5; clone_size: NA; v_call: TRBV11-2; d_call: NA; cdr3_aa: CASSTNNQETQYF
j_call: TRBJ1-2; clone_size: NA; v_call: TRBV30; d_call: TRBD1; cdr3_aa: CAWRSPGQGFGGYTF
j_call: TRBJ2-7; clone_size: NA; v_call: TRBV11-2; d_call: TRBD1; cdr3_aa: CASSPLNRYRGQTYEQYF
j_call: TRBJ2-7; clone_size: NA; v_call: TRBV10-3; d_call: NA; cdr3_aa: CAISATDSLVYEQYF
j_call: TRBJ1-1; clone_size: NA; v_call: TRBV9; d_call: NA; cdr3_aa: CASSPQTEAFF
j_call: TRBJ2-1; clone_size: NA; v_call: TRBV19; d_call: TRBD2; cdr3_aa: CASTRRAQRGLYNEQFF
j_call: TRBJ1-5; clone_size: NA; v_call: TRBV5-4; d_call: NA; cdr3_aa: CASSLPGQPQHF
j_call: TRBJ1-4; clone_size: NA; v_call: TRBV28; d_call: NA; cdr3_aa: CASTTNQGFNEKLFF
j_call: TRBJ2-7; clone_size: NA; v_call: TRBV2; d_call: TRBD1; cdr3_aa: CASRYGQGYEQYF
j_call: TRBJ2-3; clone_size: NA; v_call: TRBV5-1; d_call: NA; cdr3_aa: CASSTGLASTDTQYF
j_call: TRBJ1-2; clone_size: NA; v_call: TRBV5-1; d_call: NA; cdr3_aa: CASSDPRDSYGYTF
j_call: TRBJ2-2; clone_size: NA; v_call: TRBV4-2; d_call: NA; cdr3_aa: CASSPTGNTGELFF
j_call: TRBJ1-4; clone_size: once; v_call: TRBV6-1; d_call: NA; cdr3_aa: CASSAYRVGDEKLFF
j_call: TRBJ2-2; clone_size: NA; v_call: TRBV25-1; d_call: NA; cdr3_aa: CASSEPPHTQSNTGELFF
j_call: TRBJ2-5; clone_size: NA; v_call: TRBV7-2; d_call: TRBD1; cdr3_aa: CASSPRTGRAGTQYF
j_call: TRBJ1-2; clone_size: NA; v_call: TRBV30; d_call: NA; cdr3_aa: CAWRGAVYGYTF
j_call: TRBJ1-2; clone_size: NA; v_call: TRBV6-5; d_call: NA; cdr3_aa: CASSYQGSMSYTF
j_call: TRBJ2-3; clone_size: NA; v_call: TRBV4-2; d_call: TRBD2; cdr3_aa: CASSQRGTSGRGTDTQYF
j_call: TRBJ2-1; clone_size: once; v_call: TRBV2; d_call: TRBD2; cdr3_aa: CASTQVGTRGNEQFF
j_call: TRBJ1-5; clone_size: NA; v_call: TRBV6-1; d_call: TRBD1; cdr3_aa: CASSVQGIQPQHF
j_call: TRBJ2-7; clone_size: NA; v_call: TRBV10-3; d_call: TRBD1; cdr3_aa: CAIKTGGQKEQYF
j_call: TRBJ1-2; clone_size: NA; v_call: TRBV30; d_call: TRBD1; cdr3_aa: CAWSITGELYGYTF
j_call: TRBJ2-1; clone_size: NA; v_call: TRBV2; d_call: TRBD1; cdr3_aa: CASSGQGANEQFF
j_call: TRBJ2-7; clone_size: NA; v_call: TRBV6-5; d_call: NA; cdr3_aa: CASSYWGKPYEQYF
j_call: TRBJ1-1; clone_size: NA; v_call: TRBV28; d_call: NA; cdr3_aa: CASSPRGLLNTEAFF
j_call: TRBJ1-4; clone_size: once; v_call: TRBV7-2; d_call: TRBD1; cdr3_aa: CASTPGQTGGRTNEKLFF
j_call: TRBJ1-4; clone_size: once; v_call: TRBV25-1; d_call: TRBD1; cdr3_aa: CASSGSDRVEKLFF
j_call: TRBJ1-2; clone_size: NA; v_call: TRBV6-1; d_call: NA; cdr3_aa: CASSAPDSLRYGYTF
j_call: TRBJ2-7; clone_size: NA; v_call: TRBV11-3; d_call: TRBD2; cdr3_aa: CASSSRTRSYEQYF
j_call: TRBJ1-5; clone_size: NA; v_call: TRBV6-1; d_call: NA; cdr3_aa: CASSEITGYQPQHF
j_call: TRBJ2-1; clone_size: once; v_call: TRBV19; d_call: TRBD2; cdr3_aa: CASSPAWASGTYNEQFF
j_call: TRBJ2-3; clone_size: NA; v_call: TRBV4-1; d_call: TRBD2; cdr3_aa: CASSLQAGLAGESDTQYF
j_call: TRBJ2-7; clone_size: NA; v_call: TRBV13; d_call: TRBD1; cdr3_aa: CASSERGKGQMREQYF
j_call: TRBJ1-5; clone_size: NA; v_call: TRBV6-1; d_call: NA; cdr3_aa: CASEVNRNQPQHF
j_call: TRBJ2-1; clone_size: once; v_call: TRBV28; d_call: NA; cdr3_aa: CASSSGVGEQFF
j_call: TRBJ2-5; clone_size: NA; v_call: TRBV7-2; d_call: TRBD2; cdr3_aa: CASSSWDSGRGETQYF
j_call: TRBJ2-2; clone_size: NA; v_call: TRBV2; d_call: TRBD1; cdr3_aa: CASTSRGPPDGELFF
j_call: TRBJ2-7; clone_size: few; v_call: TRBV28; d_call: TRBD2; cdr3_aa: CASRSSGREGYEQYF
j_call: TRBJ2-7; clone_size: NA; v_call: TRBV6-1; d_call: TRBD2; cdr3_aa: CASSVSGLYEQYF
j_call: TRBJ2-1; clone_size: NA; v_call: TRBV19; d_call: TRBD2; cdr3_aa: CASSTSNAGVEQFF
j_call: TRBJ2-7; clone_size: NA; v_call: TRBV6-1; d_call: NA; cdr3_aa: CASSELRWYEQYF
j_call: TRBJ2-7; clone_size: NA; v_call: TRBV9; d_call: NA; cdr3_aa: CASSVGQVGYEQYF
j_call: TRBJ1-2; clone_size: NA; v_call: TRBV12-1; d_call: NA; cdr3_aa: CASSFIVEDRGANYGYTF
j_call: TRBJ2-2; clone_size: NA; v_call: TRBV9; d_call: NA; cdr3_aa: CASSVSGGANTGELFF
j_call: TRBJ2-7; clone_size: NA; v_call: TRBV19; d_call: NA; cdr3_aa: CASSPGHTSSYEQYF
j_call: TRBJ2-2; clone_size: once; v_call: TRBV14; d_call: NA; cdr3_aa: CASSQLLTGELFF
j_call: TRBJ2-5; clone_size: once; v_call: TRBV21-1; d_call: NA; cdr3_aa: CASSTRDRVRETQYF